The 14 T cell receptor beta chains reported below all come from one sample, sequenced in a study of spatial heterogeneity in lung cancer (dated by TCRdb to about 2019). Library preparation used 5' RACE. Sequencing instrument: NextSeq 500. Through fastp at Q25 and MiXCR, TCRdb rebuilt clones from the public reads, retaining in-frame beta chains. Rows merge per CDR3 protein into single entries with the most common DNA and genes. The table for this sample lists around 100,000 distinct CDR3 sequences; approximately 4.4% of them were counted only once. The top ten clones comprise 21% of the sample. Which antigens these TCRs recognize remains unknown. The time point label on this specimen signifies: sample taken at primary tumor resection. Findings and caveats that apply to the study as a whole: The number of expanded intratumoral alpha and beta TCRs correlated with the tumor nonsynonymous mutation count.

This specimen consisted of lung tumor tissue, obtained at surgery. Receptors originate from a male donor with early-stage non-small cell lung cancer.

This clonotype was seen many times. CDR3 residues: CASSHPGAGEKLFF. Written as DNA, the CDR3 is TGTGCCAGCAGCCACCCAGGGGCGGGAGAAAAACTGTTTTTT. The chain recombines TRBV28 with TRBJ1-4; D might be TRBD1 (6 bases). Germline V lookup: CDR1 MDHEN, CDR2 SYDVKM. Trimming shortened V by 6 bases and J by 8 bases, and 16 bases separated the two germline ends. The CDR3 is made up of 14 amino acids.

This clonotype showed up many times. The rearrangement links TRBV3-1 to TRBJ2-5, with unresolved D. This CDR3 is built from 13 residues. Germline loops: CDR1 LGHDT, CDR2 YNNKEL (reference sequence). V lost 1 base to trimming and J lost 4 bases, with 7 bases between them. CDR3 protein: CASSQVRGETQYF. The CDR3 DNA reads TGTGCCAGCAGCCAAGTGCGAGGAGAGACCCAGTACTTC.

This clonotype came up many times. The genes are TRBV28 and TRBJ1-6, with TRBD1 identical over 8 bases. The CDR3 spans 16 residues. Germline V gene data show CDR1 as MDHEN and CDR2 as SYDVKM. Trimming took 6 bases from V and 0 from J; bases not matched to a gene: 4. CDR3 in amino acids: CASSQDRDSYNSPLHF. The CDR3 DNA reads TGTGCCAGCAGCCAGGACAGGGACTCCTATAATTCACCCCTCCACTTT.

The V gene is TRBV10-1, the J gene TRBJ1-3, with no clear D. The V end was cut by 8 bases, the J end by 1 base, with 15 bases between. The V gene's germline CDR1 is WNHNN and CDR2 SYGVQD (reference sequence). CDR3 size: 15 residues. This CDR3 is CASRYPRVSGNTIYF. The CDR3 nucleotides are TGCGCCAGCCGATACCCGAGGGTATCTGGAAACACCATATATTTT.

In this sample, this clonotype turned up many times. The chain has TRBV6-5 and TRBJ1-5; D is ambiguous. Germline V lookup: CDR1 MNHEY, CDR2 SVGAGI. This CDR3 contains 14 residues. Between the trimmed V and J ends, which lost 0 bases and 9 bases, there was a span of 12 bases. The CDR3 is CASSYSAALGPQHF. In DNA, the CDR3 is TGTGCCAGCAGTTACTCGGCTGCTTTGGGGCCCCAGCATTTT.

This clonotype was counted many times. The J gene is TRBJ2-4, the V gene TRBV5-6; no firm D call. Trimming shortened V by 2 bases and J by 0 bases, and 6 bases separated the two germline ends. This CDR3 is 14 amino acids long. CDR1 and CDR2 from the germline V gene are SGHDT and YYEEEE. The CDR3 coding sequence is TGTGCCAGCAGCTTTCTACAAGCCAAAAACATTCAGTACTTC. Protein: CASSFLQAKNIQYF. The full variable domain, rest sourced from reference TRBV5-6 and TRBJ2-4, is DAGVTQSPTHLIKTRGQQVTLRCSPKSGHDTVSWYQQALGQGPQFIFQYYEEEERQRGNFPDRFSGHQFPNYSSELNVNALLLGDSALYLCASSFLQAKNIQYFGAGTRLSVL.

This clonotype occurred many times. The gene calls are TRBV10-1 and TRBJ2-3; tentative D call: TRBD1 (6 bases). The germline gives CDR1 WNHNN, CDR2 SYGVQD (reference sequence). V shed 4 bases and J shed 2 bases, with 7 bases lying between them. The CDR3 totals 13 residues. This CDR3 is CASSGQVTDTQYF. DNA for the CDR3: TGCGCCAGCAGTGGACAGGTCACAGATACGCAGTATTTT.

In its sample, this clonotype was seen a few times. CDR3 sequence reads: CATGLAALYEQYF. DNA of the CDR3: TGTGCCACCGGACTAGCGGCCCTATACGAGCAGTACTTC. The chain combines TRBV10-3 with TRBJ2-7; 10 bases agree with TRBD2. This CDR3 spans 13 amino acids. Unmatched junction bases numbered 7, after V lost 10 bases and J lost 4 bases. The germline V gene has CDR1 ENHRY and CDR2 SYGVKD.

This clonotype was recorded a few times. The chain links TRBV5-5 to TRBJ2-3, with 8 bases fitting TRBD2. The CDR3 extends over 17 amino acids. The ends lost 0 bases at V and 2 bases at J; junction bases unmatched: 8. Germline V gene sequence: CDR1 SGHKS, CDR2 YYEKEE (reference sequence). The CDR3 nucleotides are TGTGCCAGCAGCTTGGCCGAAGCGGGAGCCAACACAGATACGCAGTATTTT. This sequence encodes CASSLAEAGANTDTQYF.

Regarding this clonotype: One base away lies a much larger clone, so this may be a sequencing read error. Because it lacks the conserved phenylalanine or tryptophan at the end, this CDR3 is likely a read error. This chain links TRBV27 with TRBJ1-4; D is unresolved. This CDR3 is 13 amino acids long. V gave up 5 bases and J gave up 6 bases, with 10 bases separating them. The germline gives CDR1 MNHEY, CDR2 SMNVEV (reference sequence). Here the CDR3 DNA reads TGTGCCAGCAGTAATGGAAGGGATGAAAAACTGTTTTAT. Residues: CASSNGRDEKLFY.

This clonotype was counted only a few times. The chain couples TRBV7-9 to TRBJ2-5, with D possibly matching TRBD2 (5 bases). Germline V gives CDR1 SEHNR, CDR2 FQNEAQ (reference sequence). The V end was cut by 0 bases, the J end by 1 base, with 12 bases between. The CDR3 is 16 amino acids. Here the CDR3 DNA reads TGTGCCAGCAGCTTAGCAATAGCGCCTCGCCAAGAGACCCAGTACTTC. Translation: CASSLAIAPRQETQYF.

At least ten counts were recorded for this clonotype. CDR3 nucleotide sequence: TGTGCCAGCAGTCCCCTCCTAGAGAGCTCCTACAATGAGCAGTTCTTC. Protein sequence: CASSPLLESSYNEQFF. The genes are TRBV12-3 or TRBV12-4 and TRBJ2-1; D unresolved. V was clipped by 5 bases and J by 0 bases, with 14 bases between them. The CDR3 is 16 residues long.

This clonotype showed up many times. The rearrangement links TRBV5-6 to TRBJ1-1, with D maybe TRBD1 (6 bases). Trimming removed 3 bases at V and 7 bases at J, with 16 bases between. The CDR3 runs 14 residues. Germline V gives CDR1 SGHDT, CDR2 YYEEEE. CDR3 nucleotides: TGTGCCAGCAGCTGGGGACAACCTACGAGTGAAGCTTTCTTT. It encodes CASSWGQPTSEAFF.

This clonotype was observed a handful of times. V gene TRBV6-1 combines with J gene TRBJ2-7, with a tentative D call TRBD2 (5 bases). This CDR3 has 12 amino acids. Trimming cost V 10 bases and J 6 bases, with 16 bases left between them. Germline V gene sequence: CDR1 MNHNS, CDR2 SASEGT. CDR3 DNA: TGTGCCACCGGGGAGTCCTGGGGCGAGCAGTACTTC. Translation gives CATGESWGEQYF.